The TCR beta chain described here comes from a study of human T cells and chemical hapten exposure (dated by TCRdb to 2020 to 2022). About the full investigation: For sensitization, 2% DPC in acetone was applied to a roughly 2 cm by roughly 2 cm area of upper inner arm skin. Weekly therapeutic DPC doses were additionally applied to the scalp of patients throughout the roughly 25-week study period. Patch testing was done on the upper back using Finn chambers containing 0.01% DPC, and results were scored after 6 days according to International Contact Dermatitis Research Group standards. The patient cohort, mostly female, included alopecia areata with under or over 50% scalp involvement, alopecia totalis and alopecia universalis. The libraries were sequenced as a pool, and the TCR yield per sample differed mostly because of small variations in library volumes within the pool. The study tracked peripheral blood TCR repertoire changes in vivo during primary and secondary sensitization to the hapten diphenylcyclopropenone (DPC) in alopecia patients. Blood was sampled from patients pre-sensitization (week 0) and at 2, 6 and about 24 weeks after DPC sensitization. Around 30 alopecia patients provided blood for TCR sequencing at one to four time points (pre-sensitization, 2, 6 and 24 weeks). What the research found in general, with its limitations: Significantly more large CDR3 similarity clusters were formed by expanded TCRs than by pre-sensitization or healthy control sets, consistent with antigen-driven responses. DPC sensitization did not change how many TCRs were above 1 in 1000 frequency, and no evidence was found of alterations in global repertoire structure. Patch test score correlated positively with the number of PT1 expanded TCRs, reaching significance at thresholds 8, 16 and 32 but not at 4. Repeated subsampling changed both the strength of the expansion versus patch-test correlation and the threshold at which that correlation became significant. All patients had alopecia, a presumed autoimmune disease, so their immune response might differ from that of healthy individuals.

This clonotype was counted a few times. Its antigen is currently not known. No clone much larger than this one lies a single base away; base qualities are absent. The sample's time point label is to be understood as: patch test 3, about 24 weeks after DPC sensitization. The sample's treatment or condition label, decoded: therapeutic diphenylcyclopropenone sensitization with weekly scalp DPC. Blood at each patch-test visit was drawn before the patch test was applied. Eligible patients were aged 18 to 70, diagnosed with alopecia, deemed suitable for DPC therapy, and excluded if pregnant. Unfractionated whole blood was collected in Tempus Blood RNA tubes, and total RNA was extracted from that blood. The library relied on RACE. Sequenced on a NextSeq 500. During library preparation, unique molecular identifiers were attached to individual cDNA molecules so that TCRs could be counted in a quantitative, reproducible way. From each blood RNA sample, both TCR alpha and TCR beta chains were sequenced. On the authors' methods: Samples had a median of 95,638 TCRs, with a range from roughly 20,000 to 700,000. The Decombinator software suite was used to annotate the V, J and CDR3 of the TCR reads. For PS versus PT1 abundance plots, all samples were subsampled to the same number of TCRs (28,000). Expanded TCRs were defined as absent before sensitization and observed at least eight times at the 2-week time point. The raw public data were reprocessed by TCRdb itself: fastp quality trimming at Q25, MiXCR clonotype calling, in-frame beta chains only. Rows with one shared CDR3 protein collapse into an entry with the most common genes and DNA. These V and J calls are TCRdb output, not the study's own analysis. This sample has 45,000 to 60,000 distinct CDR3 sequences in its table, and about an eighth of those were observed once. Together, the top ten hold 2% to 3% of the sample.

The material sequenced was whole blood, taken in connection with sensitization to the hapten diphenylcyclopropenone (DPC). This receptor was taken from a man under 40 with alopecia areata. Some clones in this sample may be carry-over from other donors' samples.

The CDR3 reads as follows: CATTFATGGEETQYF. The sequence in DNA is TGTGCCACGACCTTTGCGACAGGGGGCGAGGAGACCCAGTACTTC. The V gene is TRBV10-3 and the J gene is TRBJ2-5; TRBD1 fits 10 bases in the junction. Trimming takes 10 bases off V and 5 bases off J; junction bases not matched to a gene: 13. The germline V gene supplies CDR1 ENHRY and CDR2 SYGVKD. The CDR3 holds 15 amino acids from the cysteine to the phenylalanine. Only CDR3 DNA is held: 45 bases, read in frame from base 1.